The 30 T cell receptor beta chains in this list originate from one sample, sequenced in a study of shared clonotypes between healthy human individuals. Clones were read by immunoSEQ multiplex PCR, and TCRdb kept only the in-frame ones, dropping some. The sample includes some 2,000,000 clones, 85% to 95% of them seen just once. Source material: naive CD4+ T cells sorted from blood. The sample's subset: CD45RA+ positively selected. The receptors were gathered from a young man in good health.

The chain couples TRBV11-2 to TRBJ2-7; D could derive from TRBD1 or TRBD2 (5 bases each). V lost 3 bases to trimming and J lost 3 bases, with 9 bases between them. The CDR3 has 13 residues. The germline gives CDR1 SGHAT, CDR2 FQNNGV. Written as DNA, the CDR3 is TGTGCCAGCAGCTTTCCGGGGCGCTACGAGCAGTACTTC. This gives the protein CASSFPGRYEQYF.

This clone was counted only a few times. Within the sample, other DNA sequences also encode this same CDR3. The CDR3: CASSQLGNTIYF. The CDR3 DNA sequence: TGCGCCAGCAGCCAATTAGGAAACACCATATATTTT. J is TRBJ1-3 and V is TRBV4-1; unclear D gene. Trimming took 2 bases from V and 4 from J, leaving 3 bases between them. This CDR3 spans 12 amino acids. Germline V gene lookup returns CDR1 MGHRA and CDR2 YSYEKL.

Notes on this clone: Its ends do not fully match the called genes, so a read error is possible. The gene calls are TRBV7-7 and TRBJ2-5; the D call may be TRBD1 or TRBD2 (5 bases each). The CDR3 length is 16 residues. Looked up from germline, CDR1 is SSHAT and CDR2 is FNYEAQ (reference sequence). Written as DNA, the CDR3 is TGTGCTAGCAGCGCATCCCTTGGGGGAGAACCCGAGACCCAGTACTTC. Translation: CASSASLGGEPETQYF.

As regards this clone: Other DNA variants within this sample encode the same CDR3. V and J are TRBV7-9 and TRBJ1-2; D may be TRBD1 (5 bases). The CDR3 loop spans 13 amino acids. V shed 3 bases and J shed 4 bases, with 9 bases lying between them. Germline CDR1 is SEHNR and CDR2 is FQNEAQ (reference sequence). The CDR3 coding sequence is TGTGCCAGCAGCTTTAGGGACGGCTATGGCTACACCTTC. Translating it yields CASSFRDGYGYTF. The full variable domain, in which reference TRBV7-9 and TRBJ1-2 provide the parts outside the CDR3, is DTGVSQNPRHKITKRGQNVTFRCDPISEHNRLYWYRQTLGQGPEFLTYFQNEAQLEKSRLLSDRFSAERPKGSFSTLEIQRTEQGDSAMYLCASSFRDGYGYTFGSGTRLTVV.

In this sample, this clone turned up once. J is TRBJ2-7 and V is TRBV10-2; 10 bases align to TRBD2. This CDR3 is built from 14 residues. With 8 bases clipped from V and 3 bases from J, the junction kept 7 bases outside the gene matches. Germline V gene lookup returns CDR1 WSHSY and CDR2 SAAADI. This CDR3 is CASRRASGSYEQYF. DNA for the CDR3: TGCGCCAGCCGAAGGGCTAGCGGGAGCTACGAGCAGTACTTC.

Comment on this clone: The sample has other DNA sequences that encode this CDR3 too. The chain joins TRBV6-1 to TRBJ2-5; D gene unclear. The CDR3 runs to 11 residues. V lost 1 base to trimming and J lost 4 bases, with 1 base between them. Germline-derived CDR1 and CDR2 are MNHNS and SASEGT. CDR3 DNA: TGTGCCAGCAGTGAAGTAGAGACCCAGTACTTC. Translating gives CASSEVETQYF.

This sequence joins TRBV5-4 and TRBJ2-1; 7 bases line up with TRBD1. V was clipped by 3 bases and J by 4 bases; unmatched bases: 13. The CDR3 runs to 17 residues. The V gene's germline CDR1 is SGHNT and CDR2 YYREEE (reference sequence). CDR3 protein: CASSSVRGLGSYNEQFF. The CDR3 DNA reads TGTGCCAGCAGCTCTGTCAGGGGGTTGGGGTCTTACAATGAGCAGTTCTTC. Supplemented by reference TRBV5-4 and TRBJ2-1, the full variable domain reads ETGVTQSPTHLIKTRGQQVTLRCSSQSGHNTVSWYQQALGQGPQFIFQYYREEENGRGNFPPRFSGLQFPNYSSELNVNALELDDSALYLCASSSVRGLGSYNEQFFGPGTRLTVL.

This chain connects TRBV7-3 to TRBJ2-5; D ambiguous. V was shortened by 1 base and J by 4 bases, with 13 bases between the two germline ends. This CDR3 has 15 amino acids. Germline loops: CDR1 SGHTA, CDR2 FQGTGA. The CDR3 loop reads CASSLRGGITETQYF. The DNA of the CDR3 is TGTGCCAGCAGCTTAAGAGGCGGCATCACAGAGACCCAGTACTTC.

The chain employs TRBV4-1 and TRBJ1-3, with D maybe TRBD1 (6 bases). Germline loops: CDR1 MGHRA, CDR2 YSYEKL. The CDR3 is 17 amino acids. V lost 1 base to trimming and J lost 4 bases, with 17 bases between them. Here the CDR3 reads CASSQAPGELGGNTIYF. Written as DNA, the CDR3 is TGCGCCAGCAGCCAAGCCCCAGGGGAATTAGGAGGAAACACCATATATTTT.

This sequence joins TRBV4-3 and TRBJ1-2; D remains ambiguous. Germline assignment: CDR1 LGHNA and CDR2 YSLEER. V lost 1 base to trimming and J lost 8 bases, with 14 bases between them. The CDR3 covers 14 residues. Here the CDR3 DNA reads TGCGCCAGCAGCCAAGGGACGGCTCCCGTGGGCTACACCTTC. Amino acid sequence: CASSQGTAPVGYTF.

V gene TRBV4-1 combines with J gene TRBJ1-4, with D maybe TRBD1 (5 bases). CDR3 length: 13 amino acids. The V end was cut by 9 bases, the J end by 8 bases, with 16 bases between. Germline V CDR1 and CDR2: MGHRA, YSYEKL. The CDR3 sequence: CASRVGASEKLFF. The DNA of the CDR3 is TGCGCCAGTCGGGTCGGGGCGTCAGAAAAACTGTTTTTT.

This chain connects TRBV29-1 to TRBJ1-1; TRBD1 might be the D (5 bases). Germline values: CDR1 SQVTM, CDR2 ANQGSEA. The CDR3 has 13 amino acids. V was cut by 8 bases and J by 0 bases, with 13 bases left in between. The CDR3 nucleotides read TGCAGCTCAAGGGGAGGACTGAACACTGAAGCTTTCTTT. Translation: CSSRGGLNTEAFF.

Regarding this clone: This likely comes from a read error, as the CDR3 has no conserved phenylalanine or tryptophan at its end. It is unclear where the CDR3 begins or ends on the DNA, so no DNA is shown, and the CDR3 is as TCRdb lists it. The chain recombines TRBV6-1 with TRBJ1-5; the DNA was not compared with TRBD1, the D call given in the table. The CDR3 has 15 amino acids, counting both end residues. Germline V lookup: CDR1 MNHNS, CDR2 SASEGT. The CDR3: CASSEPGAGTGDNSY.

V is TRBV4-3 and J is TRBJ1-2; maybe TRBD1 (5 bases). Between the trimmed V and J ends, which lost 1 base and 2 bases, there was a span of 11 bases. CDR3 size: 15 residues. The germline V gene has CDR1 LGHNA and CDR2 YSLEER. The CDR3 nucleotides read TGCGCCAGCAGCCAAGTCGGGACGGTAAACTATGGCTACACCTTC. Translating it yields CASSQVGTVNYGYTF.

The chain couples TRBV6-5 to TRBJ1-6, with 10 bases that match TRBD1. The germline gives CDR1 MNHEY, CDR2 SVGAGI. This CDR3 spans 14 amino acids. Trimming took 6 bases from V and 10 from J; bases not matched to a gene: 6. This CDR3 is CASSAGTGVSPLHF. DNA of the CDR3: TGTGCCAGCAGCGCCGGGACAGGGGTCTCACCCCTCCACTTT.

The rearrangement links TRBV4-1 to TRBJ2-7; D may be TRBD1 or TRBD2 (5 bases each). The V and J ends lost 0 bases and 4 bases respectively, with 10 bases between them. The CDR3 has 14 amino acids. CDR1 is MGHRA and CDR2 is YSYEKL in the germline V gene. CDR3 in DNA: TGCGCCAGCAGCCAAGATTGGGACGGATACGAGCAGTACTTC. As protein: CASSQDWDGYEQYF.

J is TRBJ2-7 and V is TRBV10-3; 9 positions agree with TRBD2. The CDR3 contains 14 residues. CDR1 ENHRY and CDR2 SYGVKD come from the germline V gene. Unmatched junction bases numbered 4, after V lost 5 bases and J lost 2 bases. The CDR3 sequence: CAISPAGGTYEQYF. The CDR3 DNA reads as TGTGCCATCAGTCCAGCGGGGGGCACCTACGAGCAGTACTTC.

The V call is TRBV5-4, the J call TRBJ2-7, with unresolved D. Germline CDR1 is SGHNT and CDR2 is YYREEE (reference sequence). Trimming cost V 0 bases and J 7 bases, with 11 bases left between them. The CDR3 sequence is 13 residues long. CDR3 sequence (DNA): TGTGCCAGCAGCTTGGGGTTAAAAGGAGAGCAGTACTTC. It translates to CASSLGLKGEQYF.

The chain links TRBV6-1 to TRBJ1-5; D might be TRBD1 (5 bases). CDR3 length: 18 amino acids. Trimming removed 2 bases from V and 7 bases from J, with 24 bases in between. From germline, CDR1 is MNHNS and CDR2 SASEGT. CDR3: CASSESVGGWQGGQPQHF. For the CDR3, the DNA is TGTGCCAGCAGTGAATCAGTTGGGGGGTGGCAGGGTGGCCAGCCCCAGCATTTT.

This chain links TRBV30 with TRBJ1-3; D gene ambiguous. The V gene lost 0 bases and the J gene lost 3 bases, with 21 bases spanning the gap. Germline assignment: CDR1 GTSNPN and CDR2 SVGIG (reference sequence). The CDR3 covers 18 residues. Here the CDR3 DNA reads TGTGCCTGGAGTGTACGAGGGCCGGGGTTTGGGTTTGGAAACACCATATATTTT. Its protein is CAWSVRGPGFGFGNTIYF.

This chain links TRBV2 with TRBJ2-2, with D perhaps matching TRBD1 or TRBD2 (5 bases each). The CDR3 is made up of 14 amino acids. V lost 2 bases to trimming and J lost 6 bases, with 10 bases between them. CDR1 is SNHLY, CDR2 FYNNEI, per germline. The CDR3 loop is CASSERGAAGELFF. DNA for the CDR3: TGTGCCAGCAGTGAAAGAGGGGCGGCCGGGGAGCTGTTTTTT.

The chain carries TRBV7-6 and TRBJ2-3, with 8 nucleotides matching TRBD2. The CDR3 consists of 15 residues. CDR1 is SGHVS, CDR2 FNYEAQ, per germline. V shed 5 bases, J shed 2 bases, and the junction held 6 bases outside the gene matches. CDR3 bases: TGTGCCAGCAGCCAAAGCGGGAGCGCCACAGATACGCAGTATTTT. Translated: CASSQSGSATDTQYF.

CDR3 DNA sequence: TGTGCCAGCAGTGAATCGGGAACTCGTGGCTACACCTTC. Translation gives CASSESGTRGYTF. This chain connects TRBV6-1 to TRBJ1-2; no definite D call. Germline V gene lookup returns CDR1 MNHNS and CDR2 SASEGT. This CDR3 region has 13 residues. V lost 2 bases to trimming and J lost 7 bases, with 11 bases between them.

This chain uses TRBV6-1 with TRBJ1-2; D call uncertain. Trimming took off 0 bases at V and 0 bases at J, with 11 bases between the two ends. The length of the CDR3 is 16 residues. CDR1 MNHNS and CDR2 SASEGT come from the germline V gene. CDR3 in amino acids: CASSEAVLPANYGYTF. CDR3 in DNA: TGTGCCAGCAGTGAAGCAGTCCTCCCAGCTAACTATGGCTACACCTTC.

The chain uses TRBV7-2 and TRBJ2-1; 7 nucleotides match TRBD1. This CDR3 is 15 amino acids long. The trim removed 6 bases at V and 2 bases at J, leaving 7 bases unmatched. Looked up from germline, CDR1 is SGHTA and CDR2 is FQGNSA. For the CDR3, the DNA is TGTGCCAGCAGACCCGACAGGGCCCCCTACAATGAGCAGTTCTTC. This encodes CASRPDRAPYNEQFF.

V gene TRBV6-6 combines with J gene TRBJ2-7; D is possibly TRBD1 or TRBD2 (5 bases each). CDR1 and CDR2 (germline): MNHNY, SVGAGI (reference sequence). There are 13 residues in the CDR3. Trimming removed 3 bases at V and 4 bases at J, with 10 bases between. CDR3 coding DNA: TGTGCCAGCAGTTATGGGGACCAGTACGAGCAGTACTTC. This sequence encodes CASSYGDQYEQYF.

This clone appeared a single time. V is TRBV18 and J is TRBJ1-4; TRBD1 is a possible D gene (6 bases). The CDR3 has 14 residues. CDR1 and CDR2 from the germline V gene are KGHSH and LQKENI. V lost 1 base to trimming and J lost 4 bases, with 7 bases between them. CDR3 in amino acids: CASSPLDSNEKLFF. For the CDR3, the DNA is TGTGCCAGCTCACCACTGGACAGTAATGAAAAACTGTTTTTT.

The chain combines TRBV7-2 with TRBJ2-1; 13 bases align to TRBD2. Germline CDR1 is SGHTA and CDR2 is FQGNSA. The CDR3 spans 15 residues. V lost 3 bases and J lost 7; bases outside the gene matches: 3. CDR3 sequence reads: CASSLTSGRRNEQFF. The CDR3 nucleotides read TGTGCCAGCAGCTTGACTAGCGGGAGGAGGAATGAGCAGTTCTTC.

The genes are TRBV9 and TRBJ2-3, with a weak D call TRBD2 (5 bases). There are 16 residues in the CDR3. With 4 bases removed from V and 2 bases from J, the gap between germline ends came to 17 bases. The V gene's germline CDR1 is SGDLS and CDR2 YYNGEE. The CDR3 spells CASSPLGGRDTDTQYF. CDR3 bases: TGTGCCAGCAGCCCCCTTGGAGGACGGGACACAGATACGCAGTATTTT. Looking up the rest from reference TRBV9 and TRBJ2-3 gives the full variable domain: DSGVTQTPKHLITATGQRVTLRCSPRSGDLSVYWYQQSLDQGLQFLIQYYNGEERAKGNILERFSAQQFPDLHSELNLSSLELGDSALYFCASSPLGGRDTDTQYFGPGTRLTVL.

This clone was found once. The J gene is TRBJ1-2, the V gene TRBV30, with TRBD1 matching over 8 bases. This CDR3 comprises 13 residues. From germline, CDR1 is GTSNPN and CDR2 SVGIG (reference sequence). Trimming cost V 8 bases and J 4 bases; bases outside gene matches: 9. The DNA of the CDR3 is TGTGCCGGTCCCGGGACAGGAGGCTATGGCTACACCTTC. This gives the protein CAGPGTGGYGYTF. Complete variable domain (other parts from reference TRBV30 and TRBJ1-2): SQTIHQWPATLVQPVGSPLSLECTVEGTSNPNLYWYRQAAGRGLQLLFYSVGIGQISSEVPQNLSASRPQDRQFILSSKKLLLSDSGFYLCAGPGTGGYGYTFGSGTRLTVV.